This TCR beta chain comes out of a study of T cell changes during pregnancy in multiple sclerosis. V was pared by 8 bases and J by 4 bases, with 12 bases between. The CDR3 covers 13 residues. Per germline, CDR1 SNHLY and CDR2 FYNNEI. Assay: immunoSEQ multiplex PCR; the TCRdb copy retains only in-frame clones and omits some. The sample yields about 20,000 clones, 88% seen once. This chain joins TRBV2 and TRBJ2-1; D is unclear. The input for sequencing was CD8+ T cells from peripheral blood mononuclear cells, taken after pregnancy. This TCR was recovered from a female donor in good health, enrolled as a control in a pregnancy study. This CDR3 reads CASGPERYNEQFF. The CDR3 DNA sequence: TGTGCCAGCGGGCCCGAACGGTACAATGAGCAGTTCTTC.